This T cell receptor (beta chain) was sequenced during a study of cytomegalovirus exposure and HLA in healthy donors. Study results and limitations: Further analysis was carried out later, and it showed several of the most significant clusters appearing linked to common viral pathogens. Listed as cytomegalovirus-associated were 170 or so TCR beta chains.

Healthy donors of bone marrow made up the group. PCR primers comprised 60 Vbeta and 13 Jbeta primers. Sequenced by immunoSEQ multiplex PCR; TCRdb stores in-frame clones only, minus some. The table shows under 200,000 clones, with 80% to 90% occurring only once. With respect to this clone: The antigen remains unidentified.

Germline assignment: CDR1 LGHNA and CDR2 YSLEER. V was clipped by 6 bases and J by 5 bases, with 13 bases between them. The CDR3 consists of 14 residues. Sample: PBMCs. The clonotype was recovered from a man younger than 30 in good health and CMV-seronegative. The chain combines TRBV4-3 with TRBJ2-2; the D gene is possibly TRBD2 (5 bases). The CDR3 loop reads CASSPEGATGELFF. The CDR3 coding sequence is TGCGCCAGCAGTCCCGAGGGAGCGACCGGGGAGCTGTTTTTT.